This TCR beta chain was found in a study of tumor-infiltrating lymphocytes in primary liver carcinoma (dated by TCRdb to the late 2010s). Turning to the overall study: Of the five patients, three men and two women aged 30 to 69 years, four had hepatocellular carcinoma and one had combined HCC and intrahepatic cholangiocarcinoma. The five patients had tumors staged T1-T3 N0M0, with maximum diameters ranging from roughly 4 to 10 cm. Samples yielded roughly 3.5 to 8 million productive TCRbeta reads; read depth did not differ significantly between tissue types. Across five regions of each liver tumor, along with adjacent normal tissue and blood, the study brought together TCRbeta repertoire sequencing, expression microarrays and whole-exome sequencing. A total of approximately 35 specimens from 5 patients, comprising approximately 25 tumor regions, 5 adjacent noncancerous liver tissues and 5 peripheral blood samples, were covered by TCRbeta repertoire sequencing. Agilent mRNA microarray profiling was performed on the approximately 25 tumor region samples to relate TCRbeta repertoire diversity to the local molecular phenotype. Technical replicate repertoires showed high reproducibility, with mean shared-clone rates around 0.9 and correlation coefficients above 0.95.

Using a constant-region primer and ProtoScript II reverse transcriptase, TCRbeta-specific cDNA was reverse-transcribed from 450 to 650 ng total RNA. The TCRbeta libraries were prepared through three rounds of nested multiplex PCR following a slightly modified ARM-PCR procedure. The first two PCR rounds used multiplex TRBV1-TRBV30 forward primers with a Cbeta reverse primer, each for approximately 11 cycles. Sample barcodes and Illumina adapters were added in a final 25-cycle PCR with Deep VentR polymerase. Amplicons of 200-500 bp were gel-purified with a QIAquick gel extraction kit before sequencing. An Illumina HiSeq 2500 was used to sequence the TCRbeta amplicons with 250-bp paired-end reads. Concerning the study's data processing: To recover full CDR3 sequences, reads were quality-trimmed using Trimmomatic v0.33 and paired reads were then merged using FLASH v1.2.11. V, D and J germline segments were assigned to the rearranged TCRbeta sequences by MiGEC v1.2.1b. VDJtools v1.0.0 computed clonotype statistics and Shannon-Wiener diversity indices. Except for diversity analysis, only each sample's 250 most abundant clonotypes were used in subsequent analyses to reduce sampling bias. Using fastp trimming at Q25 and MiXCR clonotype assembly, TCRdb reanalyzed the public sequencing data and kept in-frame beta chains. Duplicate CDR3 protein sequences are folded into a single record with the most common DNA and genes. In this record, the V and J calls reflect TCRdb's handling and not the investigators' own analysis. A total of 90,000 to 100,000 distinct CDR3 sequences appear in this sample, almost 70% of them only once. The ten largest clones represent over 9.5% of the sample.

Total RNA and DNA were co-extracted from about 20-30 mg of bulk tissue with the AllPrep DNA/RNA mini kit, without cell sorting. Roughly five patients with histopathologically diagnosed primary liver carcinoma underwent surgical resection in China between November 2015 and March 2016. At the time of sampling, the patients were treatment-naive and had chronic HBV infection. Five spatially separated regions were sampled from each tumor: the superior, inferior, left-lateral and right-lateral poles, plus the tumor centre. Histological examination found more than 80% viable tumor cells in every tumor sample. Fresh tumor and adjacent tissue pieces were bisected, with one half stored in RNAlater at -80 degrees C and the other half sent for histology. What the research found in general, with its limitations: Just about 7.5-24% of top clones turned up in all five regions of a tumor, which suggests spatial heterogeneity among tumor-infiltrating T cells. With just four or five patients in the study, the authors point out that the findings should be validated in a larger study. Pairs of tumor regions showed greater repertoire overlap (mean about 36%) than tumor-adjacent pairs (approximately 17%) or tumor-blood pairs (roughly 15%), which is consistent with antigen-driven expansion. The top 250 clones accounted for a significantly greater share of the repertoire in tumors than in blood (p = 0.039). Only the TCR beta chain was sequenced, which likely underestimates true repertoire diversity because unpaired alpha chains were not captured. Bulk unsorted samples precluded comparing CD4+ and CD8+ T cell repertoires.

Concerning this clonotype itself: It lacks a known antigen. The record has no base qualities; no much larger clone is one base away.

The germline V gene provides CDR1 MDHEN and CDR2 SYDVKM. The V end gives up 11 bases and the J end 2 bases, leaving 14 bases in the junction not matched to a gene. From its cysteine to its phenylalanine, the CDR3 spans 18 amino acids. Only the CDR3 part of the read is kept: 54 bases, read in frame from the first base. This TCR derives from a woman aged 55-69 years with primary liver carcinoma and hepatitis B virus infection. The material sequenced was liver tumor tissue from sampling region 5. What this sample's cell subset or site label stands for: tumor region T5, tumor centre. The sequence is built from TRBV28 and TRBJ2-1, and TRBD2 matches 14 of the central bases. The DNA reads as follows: TGTGCCTGTCTTCAGACTAGCGGGAGGGGGAGCACCTACAATGAGCAGTTCTTC. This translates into CACLQTSGRGSTYNEQFF.